This record concerns one T cell receptor beta chain sequence. The sample originates from a study of blood T cell repertoires in COVID-19. Study background: Collection of acute and convalescent COVID-19 samples took place in the United States, Italy and Spain. T cells, B-cell-depleted T cells, or PBMCs supplied cDNA or gDNA.

Authors' methods: Amplification from reference gene primers served as the basis for estimated nucleated cell counts. Clones were sequenced by immunoSEQ multiplex PCR, and TCRdb holds only the in-frame ones, with some missing. V and J calls and clone size follow that table, whereas D and trimming were derived from the DNA. This table has about 160,000 clones, 76% appearing once. Trimming shortened V by 4 bases and J by 0 bases, and 12 bases separated the two germline ends. The CDR3 loop spans 15 amino acids. The germline gives CDR1 LGHDT, CDR2 YNNKEL (reference sequence). This sequence was found in a woman over 75 with acute or convalescent COVID-19. The gene calls are TRBV3-1 (or the pseudogene TRBV3-2) and TRBJ1-1; D unresolved. The sequencing sample was made of peripheral blood. The CDR3 region has the DNA TGTGCCAGCAGCCGCCGGGATGGGGTGAACACTGAAGCTTTCTTT. Amino acids: CASSRRDGVNTEAFF.